This TCR beta chain was obtained from a study of blood T cell repertoires in COVID-19. Study-wide background: Acute and convalescent COVID-19 samples came from the United States, Italy and Spain. Sources were T cells, B-cell-depleted T cells, or PBMCs; the material itself was cDNA or gDNA.

It was during active infection that Seattle patients were enrolled and then longitudinally followed. This CDR3 is 13 amino acids long. Trimming pared 4 bases from V and 10 bases from J, leaving 14 bases between. CDR1 SGHDN and CDR2 FVKESK come from the germline V gene. Original data processing: Counts of nucleated cells, estimated from reference gene primer amplification, were obtained. Assay used: immunoSEQ multiplex PCR; TCRdb lists only in-frame clones, some missing. The V and J calls and the clone size are those of that table, but D and trimming were determined from the DNA. The data hold fewer than 300,000 clones, with more than 90% observed a single time.

The sequenced sample consisted of peripheral blood. V and J are TRBV14 and TRBJ2-1; tentatively, D is TRBD2 (6 bases). The TCR was taken from a young adult with COVID-19, enrolled during active disease. The chain's CDR3 is CASSRDSGGEQFF. DNA for the CDR3: TGTGCCAGCAGCCGTGACTCCGGAGGGGAGCAGTTCTTC.